The rows below give T cell receptor beta chains drawn from one sample of a study of blood T cell repertoires in COVID-19. Generated by immunoSEQ multiplex PCR, the TCRdb table keeps only in-frame clones and is missing some. This repertoire shows around 330,000 clones, roughly 90% found once; its top ten account for about 5.2%. Sample: PBMCs or T cells enriched from blood (not recorded which). Source of these receptors: a man between 60 and 75 years old who had recovered from COVID-19. The CDR3 runs from the conserved cysteine through the conserved F or W. D genes are given only for firm matches. For some rows the clone size is stated as once, few or many, or as a class when expanded; others skip it.

DNA	CDR3	J	V	size	D
TGTGCCACCAGTGATTTACAGGCTACTGAAGCTTTCTTT	CATSDLQATEAFF	TRBJ1-1	TRBV24-1	.	.
TGTGCCAGCAGTTACGGCAGGGGGTGGGAGACCCAGTACTTC	CASSYGRGWETQYF	TRBJ2-5	TRBV6-2/TRBV6-3	.	TRBD1
TGCGCCAGCAGCCAAGGGACTAGCGAATCTCATGAGCAGTTCTTC	CASSQGTSESHEQFF	TRBJ2-1	TRBV4-3	.	TRBD2
TGTGCCAGCAGTTTATATCGCGGGGATCTCTCGTACAATGAGCAGTTCTTC	CASSLYRGDLSYNEQFF	TRBJ2-1	TRBV28	.	.
TGTGCCAGCAGTTTCCCCGGGAGTGCGCAGTTCTTC	CASSFPGSAQFF	TRBJ2-1	TRBV28	.	.
TGTGCCACCAGTCCGGGACTAGCGGGAACAGATACGCAGTATTTT	CATSPGLAGTDTQYF	TRBJ2-3	TRBV24-1	.	TRBD2
TGTGCCAGCAGGCGGGATTCACCCCTCCACTTT	CASRRDSPLHF	TRBJ1-6	TRBV21-1	.	.
TGTGCCAGCAGCCTTCTAGCGGGAGCGGAGCAGTACTTC	CASSLLAGAEQYF	TRBJ2-7	TRBV6-5	.	TRBD2
TGTGCCACCCTGCGGAATTACAATGAGCAGTTCTTC	CATLRNYNEQFF	TRBJ2-1	TRBV12-3/TRBV12-4	.	.
TGTGCCAGCAGTAGAAGCCGGTCATTGAGGAATGAGCAGTTCTTC	CASSRSRSLRNEQFF	TRBJ2-1	TRBV27	once	.
TGTGCCAGCAAAGGTAGCGGGGGAGCCTACGAGCAGTACTTC	CASKGSGGAYEQYF	TRBJ2-7	TRBV6-5	.	TRBD2
TGCGCCAGCAGCCAAGATTGGGCTAGCGGGAGCTACGAGCAGTACTTC	CASSQDWASGSYEQYF	TRBJ2-7	TRBV4-3	.	TRBD2
TGTGCCAGCAGCCAAGATCTATACCGCGTGGGAAACACCATATATTTT	CASSQDLYRVGNTIYF	TRBJ1-3	TRBV4-2	.	.
TGTGCCAGCAGCCAAGTCCCGGGTCTGAACACTGAAGCTTTCTTT	CASSQVPGLNTEAFF	TRBJ1-1	TRBV3-1/TRBV3-2	.	.
TGTGCCAGCTCACCAGGGGCTAGCGGCACAGATACGCAGTATTTT	CASSPGASGTDTQYF	TRBJ2-3	TRBV18	.	.
TGTGCCAGCAGTTGGGGGCTAGCGGGCGACGAGCAGTTCTTC	CASSWGLAGDEQFF	TRBJ2-1	TRBV2	.	TRBD2
TGTGCCAGCAGACGCGCCGGGACAGGCCCAACCTACGAGCAGTACTTC	CASRRAGTGPTYEQYF	TRBJ2-7	TRBV14	.	TRBD1
TGTGCCAGCAGTGAACCCCAGCCCCGACAGGACAATCAGCCCCAGCATTTT	CASSEPQPRQDNQPQHF	TRBJ1-5	TRBV2	.	.
TGCGCCAGCAGCTTGGCGACTAGCACGTTCAGCTCCTACGAGCAGTACTTC	CASSLATSTFSSYEQYF	TRBJ2-7	TRBV5-1	.	TRBD2
TGTGCCAGCAGCTTGGGGCGGGAGGGCCAGGAGACCCAGTACTTC	CASSLGREGQETQYF	TRBJ2-5	TRBV11-3	.	TRBD2
TGTGCCAGCAGCTTTAGCGGGGCGAACACCGGGGAGCTGTTTTTT	CASSFSGANTGELFF	TRBJ2-2	TRBV7-2	.	TRBD2
TGTGCCAGCAGCCGGCCTGGCGGGAGGCCCTCCTACAATGAGCAGTTCTTC	CASSRPGGRPSYNEQFF	TRBJ2-1	TRBV7-2	.	TRBD2
TGTGCCAGCAGCGAAAGGCGGGACAGGGGTACAGATACGCAGTATTTT	CASSERRDRGTDTQYF	TRBJ2-3	TRBV9	.	TRBD1
TGTGCCAGCTCACCACAGGGGGCGTCTGAAGCTTTCTTT	CASSPQGASEAFF	TRBJ1-1	TRBV18	.	TRBD1
TGTGCCACCAGTGACCCTCCGGGACAGGGGAGTGAAAAACTGTTTTTT	CATSDPPGQGSEKLFF	TRBJ1-4	TRBV24-1	.	TRBD1
TGTGCCAGCAGCGGCCTAGCGGGAGTTACACTCACAGATACGCAGTATTTT	CASSGLAGVTLTDTQYF	TRBJ2-3	TRBV9	.	TRBD2
TGCGCCAGCAGCCAGGTCCATACCCCGGGGACAGGGGGCTTTCAGCCCCAGCATTTT	CASSQVHTPGTGGFQPQHF	TRBJ1-5	TRBV4-1	.	TRBD1
TGTGCCAGCAGCCAAGAAAAGGTGGTAGCGGGAAATGAGGGAAACATTCAGTACTTC	CASSQEKVVAGNEGNIQYF	TRBJ2-4	TRBV4-2	once	TRBD2
TGTGCCAGCAGTTACGTTGGGAGGGGCACAGATACGCAGTATTTT	CASSYVGRGTDTQYF	TRBJ2-3	TRBV6-5	.	TRBD2
TGTGCCAGCAGCCCTTTAAACAGCCTCGAAAAACTGTTTTTT	CASSPLNSLEKLFF	TRBJ1-4	TRBV5-6	.	.
TGTGCCAGCTCACCGGCCGGGAATGAAAAACTGTTTTTT	CASSPAGNEKLFF	TRBJ1-4	TRBV18	.	.